This passage covers 32 T cell receptor beta chains from one sample sequenced in a study of control samples from healthy donors and cancer patients. The data were produced by immunoSEQ multiplex PCR, yet TCRdb's version contains in-frame clones alone and is incomplete. The table lists around 90,000 clones, about nine tenths of them singletons. The sequencing input was blood. The receptors here all came from a man aged 30-40 years in good health.

This clone showed up just once. An end of the junction differs from the germline gene, which may be a read error. The chain couples TRBV18 to TRBJ1-5, with a possible D match to TRBD1 (6 bases). The CDR3 covers 15 residues. The germline gives CDR1 KGHSH, CDR2 LQKENI. As DNA, the CDR3 is TGTGCCGGCTCACCGACGGGGGGCTCCAATCAGCCCCAGCATTTT. Protein sequence: CAGSPTGGSNQPQHF.

The V and J genes are TRBV12-3 or TRBV12-4 and TRBJ1-2; D remains unclear. Trimming left V 0 bases short and J 4 bases short, with 6 bases between. The CDR3 runs 13 residues. CDR3 DNA: TGTGCCAGCAGTTTAGCGCCAGGCTATGGCTACACCTTC. It specifies CASSLAPGYGYTF.

The chain combines TRBV24-1 with TRBJ2-7, with a tentative D call TRBD1 (5 bases). CDR1 KGHDR and CDR2 SFDVKD come from the germline V gene. Trimming cost V 0 bases and J 3 bases, with 11 bases left between them. The CDR3 covers 15 residues. The CDR3 region is CATSDLRTPLYEQYV. CDR3 nucleotides: TGTGCCACCAGTGATTTGCGGACACCTCTCTACGAGCAGTACGTC.

The chain has TRBV14 and TRBJ2-2; D uncertain. This CDR3 comprises 16 residues. V was clipped by 0 bases and J by 5 bases, with 13 bases between them. Germline V gene lookup returns CDR1 SGHDN and CDR2 FVKESK. CDR3 sequence reads: CASSQDIHGWTGELFF. CDR3 nucleotides: TGTGCCAGCAGCCAAGATATCCACGGGTGGACCGGGGAGCTGTTTTTT. The whole variable domain, filled in from reference TRBV14 and TRBJ2-2, reads EAGVTQFPSHSVIEKGQTVTLRCDPISGHDNLYWYRRVMGKEIKFLLHFVKESKQDESGMPNNRFLAERTGGTYSTLKVQPAELEDSGVYFCASSQDIHGWTGELFFGEGSRLTVL.

This rearrangement joins TRBV9 to TRBJ2-1; maybe TRBD2 (7 bases). The CDR3 spans 15 residues. V dropped 4 bases and J dropped 4 bases, with 15 bases sitting between them. Germline V gene sequence: CDR1 SGDLS, CDR2 YYNGEE. The CDR3 DNA is TGTGCCAGCAGCCCGGGGGGCTATGGTTACAATGAGCAGTTCTTC. This sequence encodes CASSPGGYGYNEQFF.

The table lists this clone with a count of one. CDR3: CAWSVLPPAANEKLFF. DNA for the CDR3: TGTGCCTGGAGTGTATTACCGCCCGCAGCTAATGAAAAACTGTTTTTT. The chain is built from TRBV30 and TRBJ1-4; D call uncertain. Trimming cost V 0 bases and J 3 bases, with 14 bases left between them. CDR1 GTSNPN and CDR2 SVGIG come from the germline V gene (reference sequence). CDR3 length: 16 residues.

This clone occurred once. The rearrangement links TRBV20-1 to TRBJ2-3; D not certain. V lost 8 bases and J lost 4, with 10 bases in between. This CDR3 region has 11 residues. CDR1 DFQATT and CDR2 SNEGSKA come from the germline V gene (reference sequence). CDR3 in amino acids: CSTYKPDTQYF. Here the CDR3 DNA reads TGCAGTACATATAAGCCAGATACGCAGTATTTT.

V and J are TRBV5-5 and TRBJ2-7; D is unclear. The germline V gene encodes CDR1 SGHKS and CDR2 YYEKEE (reference sequence). The CDR3 runs 13 residues. Trimming removed 4 bases from V and 0 bases from J, with 8 bases in between. The CDR3 coding sequence is TGTGCCAGCAGCCCCAGCTACTCCTACGAGCAGTACGTC. It yields the protein CASSPSYSYEQYV.

The chain uses TRBV7-3 and TRBJ1-1; no reliable D call. V dropped 4 bases and J dropped 0 bases, with 6 bases sitting between them. This CDR3 is 13 amino acids long. Germline V CDR1 and CDR2: SGHTA, FQGTGA. The DNA of the CDR3 is TGTGCCAGCAGCTCGGGGATGAACACTGAAGCTTTCTTT. Its translation: CASSSGMNTEAFF.

On this clone: This could be a read error, since a much larger clone is one nucleotide away. The V call is TRBV19, the J call TRBJ1-5; D is undetermined. Germline CDR1 is LNHDA and CDR2 is SQIVND (reference sequence). The CDR3 totals 11 residues. CDR3 sequence reads: CAAGPNQSQHF. The CDR3 bases are TGTGCCGCCGGGCCCAATCAGTCCCAGCATTTT.

This chain connects TRBV5-1 to TRBJ2-1; possible D gene TRBD2, 6 bases. The V gene's germline CDR1 is SGHRS and CDR2 YFSETQ. The CDR3 loop spans 16 amino acids. Trimming took off 5 bases at V and 0 bases at J, with 15 bases between the two ends. CDR3 residues: CASSTGGVGSYNEQFF. CDR3 nucleotide sequence: TGCGCCAGCAGTACTGGCGGGGTTGGCTCCTACAATGAGCAGTTCTTC.

This clone was counted between two and nine times. V is TRBV19 and J is TRBJ2-5; D not resolved. The CDR3 length is 13 residues. CDR1 is LNHDA, CDR2 SQIVND, per germline (reference sequence). Trimming removed 5 bases at V and 5 bases at J, with 12 bases between. This CDR3 is CASSPRYAETQYF. CDR3 bases: TGTGCCAGTAGTCCTCGGTATGCTGAGACCCAGTACTTC.

The chain couples TRBV5-8 to TRBJ1-1; D is undetermined. CDR3 length: 13 amino acids. V was cut by 4 bases and J by 4 bases, with 11 bases left in between. Germline CDR1 and CDR2: SGHTS and YDEGEE. For the CDR3, the DNA is TGTGCCAGCAGCCTAAATCCTAGCACTGAAGCTTTCTTT. Amino acid sequence: CASSLNPSTEAFF.

The V and J genes are TRBV3-1 (or the pseudogene TRBV3-2) and TRBJ2-3; 9 bases fit TRBD2. With V trimmed by 3 bases and J by 2 bases, 6 bases remained unmatched. The CDR3 contains 16 residues. The V gene's germline CDR1 is LGHDT and CDR2 YNNKEL (reference sequence). CDR3 sequence: CASSHATSGDTDTQYF. CDR3 nucleotides: TGTGCCAGCAGCCATGCGACTAGCGGCGACACAGATACGCAGTATTTT.

The CDR3 DNA reads as TGTGCCAGCAGTTACTACGCGGGGGAATCAGATACGCAGTATTTT. Translating it yields CASSYYAGESDTQYF. This chain links TRBV6-5 with TRBJ2-3; TRBD2 aligns across 7 bases. Germline V lookup: CDR1 MNHEY, CDR2 SVGAGI. V trimming: 1 base; J trimming: 4 bases; junction bases outside the gene matches: 5. The CDR3 runs to 15 residues.

J is TRBJ1-1 and V is TRBV29-1; 9 bases line up with TRBD1. Germline trimming cut 1 base from V and 5 bases from J; bases unmatched to any gene: 5. CDR1 SQVTM and CDR2 ANQGSEA come from the germline V gene. This CDR3 contains 14 residues. The CDR3 protein is CSVEVTGGVTEAFF. Here the CDR3 DNA reads TGCAGCGTTGAAGTTACAGGGGGCGTAACTGAAGCTTTCTTT. Drawing the rest from reference TRBV29-1 and TRBJ1-1, the complete variable domain is SAVISQKPSRDICQRGTSLTIQCQVDSQVTMMFWYRQQPGQSLTLIATANQGSEATYESGFVIDKFPISRPNLTFSTLTVSNMSPEDSSIYLCSVEVTGGVTEAFFGQGTRLTVV.

The sample holds one count of this clone. CDR3 amino acids: CASRPLGTTRGYTF. The CDR3 region has the DNA TGTGCCAGCAGACCCCTGGGGACGACTAGGGGCTACACCTTC. J is TRBJ1-2 and V is TRBV6-5; tentatively, D is TRBD1 (5 bases). The CDR3 length is 14 residues. V was cut by 6 bases and J by 8 bases, with 19 bases left in between. Germline CDR1 MNHEY, CDR2 SVGAGI.

The genes are TRBV6-5 and TRBJ1-1; no firm D call. The CDR3 covers 14 residues. CDR1 MNHEY and CDR2 SVGAGI come from the germline V gene. The ends were cut back, 8 bases at V and 2 bases at J, with 15 bases in the middle. The CDR3 spells CASYLPQVNTEAFF. In DNA, the CDR3 is TGTGCCAGCTATCTACCTCAGGTAAACACTGAAGCTTTCTTT.

This clone showed up just a few times. The chain's CDR3 is CATSDLSGRASEQYV. CDR3 DNA: TGTGCCACCAGTGATTTGTCCGGGAGGGCTTCCGAGCAGTACGTC. V is TRBV24-1 and J is TRBJ2-7, with 8 bases that match TRBD2. Germline V gives CDR1 KGHDR, CDR2 SFDVKD. There are 15 residues in the CDR3. The junction had 6 bases not matched to a gene; V was cut back by 0 bases and J by 6 bases.

The V and J genes are TRBV2 and TRBJ2-3; the D gene is possibly TRBD2 (6 bases). CDR1 and CDR2 (germline): SNHLY, FYNNEI. The CDR3 has 15 amino acids. Trimming shortened V by 0 bases and J by 4 bases, and 11 bases separated the two germline ends. The DNA of the CDR3 is TGTGCCAGCAGTGAAGCGGGGGGATGGGCAGATACGCAGTATTTT. It yields the protein CASSEAGGWADTQYF.

The rearrangement joins TRBV19 to TRBJ2-1, with TRBD1 matching over 9 bases. The junction had 6 bases not matched to a gene; V was cut back by 8 bases and J by 1 base. Per germline, CDR1 LNHDA and CDR2 SQIVND (reference sequence). The CDR3 length is 15 residues. The CDR3 reads CASYDRGGSYNEQFF. In nucleotides, the CDR3 is TGTGCCAGTTACGACAGGGGGGGGTCCTACAATGAGCAGTTCTTC.

The rearrangement joins TRBV7-8 to TRBJ1-4; 9 bases fit TRBD1. The V and J ends lost 5 bases and 7 bases, in that order; junction bases with no gene match: 8. CDR1 SGHVS and CDR2 FQNEAQ come from the germline V gene. This CDR3 is 15 amino acids long. In nucleotides, the CDR3 is TGTGCCAGCAGCCCCAGGGACAGGGTGATTGAAAAACTGTTTTTT. Amino acids: CASSPRDRVIEKLFF.

The chain carries TRBV3-1 (or the pseudogene TRBV3-2) and TRBJ1-4, with D perhaps TRBD1 (5 bases). Germline V CDR1 and CDR2: LGHDT, YNNKEL (reference sequence). The CDR3 is made up of 16 amino acids. Trimming left V 3 bases short and J 7 bases short, with 18 bases between. DNA for the CDR3: TGTGCCAGCAGCCATGCCACGGGGGAGATAGCTGAAAAACTGTTTTTT. Protein: CASSHATGEIAEKLFF.

The chain uses TRBV7-2 and TRBJ2-3; D is perhaps TRBD1 (5 bases). This CDR3 has 14 amino acids. The V gene lost 0 bases and the J gene lost 2 bases, with 6 bases spanning the gap. Per the germline V gene, CDR1 is SGHTA and CDR2 is FQGNSA. CDR3 nucleotides: TGTGCCAGCAGCTTAGCAGGGGTCACAGATACGCAGTATTTT. Amino acids: CASSLAGVTDTQYF. The entire variable domain, with the rest obtained from reference TRBV7-2 and TRBJ2-3, is as follows: GAGVSQSPSNKVTEKGKDVELRCDPISGHTALYWYRQSLGQGLEFLIYFQGNSAPDKSGLPSDRFSAERTGGSVSTLTIQRTQQEDSAVYLCASSLAGVTDTQYFGPGTRLTVL.

The rearrangement links TRBV10-2 to TRBJ2-3; the D gene is possibly TRBD1 (5 bases). The CDR3 extends over 13 amino acids. V gave up 3 bases and J gave up 1 base, with 5 bases separating them. Germline V gene sequence: CDR1 WSHSY, CDR2 SAAADI. This chain's CDR3 is CASSEGGTDTQYF. In DNA, the CDR3 is TGCGCCAGCAGTGAAGGGGGCACAGATACGCAGTATTTT.

The V and J genes are TRBV27 and TRBJ2-7, with a weak D call TRBD1 (7 bases). V was trimmed by 5 bases and J by 3 bases, leaving 14 bases between them. CDR3 length equals 14 residues. Germline V lookup: CDR1 MNHEY, CDR2 SMNVEV (reference sequence). For the CDR3, the DNA is TGTGCCAGCAGTCCAGGGGGGACCCTCTACGAGCAGTACTTC. Its protein is CASSPGGTLYEQYF.

This clone was recorded once. This chain uses TRBV25-1 with TRBJ1-1; D is unresolved. The CDR3 runs to 13 residues. CDR1 MGHDK and CDR2 SYGVNS come from the germline V gene. Trimming took 0 bases from V and 5 from J, leaving 7 bases between them. CDR3 nucleotide sequence: TGTGCCAGCAGTGAATATATGGCAACTGAAGCTTTCTTT. Translated, it gives CASSEYMATEAFF. Full variable domain (rest looked up from reference TRBV25-1 and TRBJ1-1): EADIYQTPRYLVIGTGKKITLECSQTMGHDKMYWYQQDPGMELHLIHYSYGVNSTEKGDLSSESTVSRIRTEHFPLTLESARPSHTSQYLCASSEYMATEAFFGQGTRLTVV.

The V gene is TRBV6-4, the J gene TRBJ2-2; TRBD2 matches 9 bases. CDR1 and CDR2 from the germline V gene are MRHNA and SNTAGT. The junction had 0 bases not matched to a gene; V was cut back by 0 bases and J by 7 bases. The CDR3 is 14 residues long. Written as DNA, the CDR3 is TGTGCCAGCAGTGACTCTAGCGGGAGCGGGGAGCTGTTTTTT. It translates to CASSDSSGSGELFF.

The chain recombines TRBV18 with TRBJ2-3, with D maybe TRBD2 (5 bases). CDR3 length: 12 amino acids. Germline V gene sequence: CDR1 KGHSH, CDR2 LQKENI. V dropped 8 bases and J dropped 3 bases, with 9 bases sitting between them. For the CDR3, the DNA is TGTGCCAGCCCAACGGGGACAGATACGCAGTATTTT. Translated, it gives CASPTGTDTQYF. Together with reference TRBV18 and TRBJ2-3, the CDR3 gives the full variable domain: NAGVMQNPRHLVRRRGQEARLRCSPMKGHSHVYWYRQLPEEGLKFMVYLQKENIIDESGMPKERFSAEFPKEGPSILRIQQVVRGDSAAYFCASPTGTDTQYFGPGTRLTVL.

The chain links TRBV9 to TRBJ1-1, with a weak D call TRBD1 (6 bases). CDR1 SGDLS and CDR2 YYNGEE come from the germline V gene. CDR3 length: 12 amino acids. Deletions cut 5 bases from V and 2 bases from J, with 7 bases between. CDR3 region: CASRGHNTEAFF. The CDR3, as DNA: TGTGCCAGCAGGGGACACAACACTGAAGCTTTCTTT.

This clone was picked up many times. The gene calls are TRBV7-9 and TRBJ2-7; D might be TRBD2 (7 bases). V was trimmed by 1 base and J by 7 bases, leaving 14 bases between them. This CDR3 has 14 amino acids. Per germline, CDR1 SEHNR and CDR2 FQNEAQ (reference sequence). CDR3 sequence reads: CASSLGGGAGEQYF. CDR3 nucleotides: TGTGCCAGCAGCTTAGGTGGGGGGGCCGGAGAGCAGTACTTC.

This chain's CDR3 is CASTLDRGHEQYF. CDR3 DNA: TGTGCCAGCACTCTAGACAGGGGGCACGAGCAGTACTTC. The chain combines TRBV28 with TRBJ2-7; 10 bases align to TRBD1. Per the germline V gene, CDR1 is MDHEN and CDR2 is SYDVKM. The CDR3 loop spans 13 amino acids. Losses at the gene ends were 7 bases for V and 5 bases for J; bases not matched to a gene: 5.